Listed below are T cell receptor beta chains from one sample, sequenced in a study of OX40 agonist ivuxolimab in advanced cancers. Sequencing was performed with immunoSEQ multiplex PCR; in TCRdb, only in-frame clones are kept and a portion is missing. The sample holds about 69,000 clones, 85% seen once. Sequencing used CD4+ or CD8+ T cells sorted from blood, obtained in a trial of the OX40 agonist ivuxolimab. The receptors shown here come from an adult with an advanced solid tumor such as melanoma, head and neck, liver or kidney cancer. Both conserved end residues are trimmed from each CDR3. The D gene is left open where the match is weak. A row's size may be missing; if present it is once, few, many or a size class.

clone_size,d_call,v_call,j_call,cdr3_aa
NA,NA,TRBV5-4,TRBJ1-6,ASSLDNSPLH
NA,TRBD1,TRBV5-4,TRBJ2-2,ASSAYRGSNTGELF
NA,NA,TRBV4-2,TRBJ2-7,ASSQVHHSGSPYEQY
NA,NA,TRBV5-4,TRBJ2-3,ASSFPGDAADTQY
NA,NA,TRBV14,TRBJ2-2,ASSQDLGFVNTGELF
NA,NA,TRBV6-6,TRBJ1-2,ASGTAGDYGYT
NA,TRBD1,TRBV11-3,TRBJ2-6,ASSPRTGRSGANVLT
NA,NA,TRBV2,TRBJ2-7,ASSELTSDSEQY
NA,TRBD1,TRBV18,TRBJ1-2,ASSGGQVPLNYGYT
NA,TRBD1,TRBV5-8,TRBJ1-4,ASSLGTVATNEKLF
once,NA,TRBV4-1,TRBJ1-2,ASSQDSSGKGDGYT
NA,NA,TRBV28,TRBJ2-7,ASHLPGTYEQY
NA,TRBD1,TRBV11-3,TRBJ2-5,ASSSGQGQETQY
NA,NA,TRBV6-5,TRBJ1-1,ASSLRVDTEAF
NA,NA,TRBV11-3,TRBJ1-1,ASSLVRESTEAF
NA,TRBD1,TRBV18,TRBJ1-1,ASSPPGQGTTEAF
few,NA,TRBV19,TRBJ1-4,ACNPGKGEKLF
NA,NA,TRBV4-3,TRBJ1-5,ASSQVRGYSNQPQH
NA,NA,TRBV27,TRBJ2-7,ASSLNRFREQY
NA,NA,TRBV29-1,TRBJ1-1,SVEDARGTEAF
NA,NA,TRBV5-1,TRBJ2-5,ASSPDPKSGVRKETQY
NA,TRBD1,TRBV4-1,TRBJ1-6,ASSQAPVRGHSPLH